The 25 T cell receptor beta chains in this list originate from one sample, sequenced in a study of liver allograft versus peripheral blood T cells. Study details: Recipients' peripheral blood served as the comparator for T cell receptor repertoires in transplanted livers.

TCRdb redid the calling of the reads with MiXCR, one entry per CDR3 protein. In the table there are over 5,500 distinct CDR3 sequences, 15% to 20% of which are singletons. These receptors all come from a human patient who had a liver transplant. A share of the T cells may be of graft donor origin.

This chain uses TRBV19 with TRBJ2-5; TRBD1 aligns across 8 bases. The CDR3 loop spans 15 amino acids. V lost 5 bases to trimming and J lost 3 bases; unmatched junction nucleotides: 8. The germline V gene encodes CDR1 LNHDA and CDR2 SQIVND (reference sequence). This CDR3 reads CASSPWDRSKETQYF. Here the CDR3 DNA reads TGTGCCAGTAGTCCATGGGACAGGAGTAAAGAGACCCAGTACTTC.

Worth noting for this clonotype: A clone one base away is much larger, so this may be a read error. V usage is TRBV6-2 or TRBV6-3 and J usage is TRBJ2-7; D ambiguous. Between the trimmed V and J ends, which lost 2 bases and 3 bases, there was a span of 5 bases. This CDR3 has 12 residues. Germline CDR1 is MNHEY and CDR2 is SVGEGT. The CDR3 DNA is TGTGCCAGCAGTTACAGGAGCTACGAGCAGTACTTC. As protein: CASSYRSYEQYF.

This clonotype was seen a handful of times. The chain is built from TRBV27 and TRBJ2-7, with 8 bases identical to TRBD2. Looked up from germline, CDR1 is MNHEY and CDR2 is SMNVEV (reference sequence). The CDR3 runs to 14 residues. V shed 2 bases, J shed 3 bases, and the junction held 3 bases outside the gene matches. CDR3 residues: CASSLRGGSYEQYF. For the CDR3, the DNA is TGTGCCAGCAGTTTACGGGGGGGTAGCTACGAGCAGTACTTC.

This clonotype came up a few times. The chain is built from TRBV30 and TRBJ1-6; tentative D call: TRBD1 (5 bases). In germline, CDR1 is GTSNPN, CDR2 SVGIG (reference sequence). V was pared by 4 bases and J by 9 bases, with 19 bases between. The CDR3 is 15 amino acids. The CDR3 nucleotides read TGTGCCTGGATCGACCTTCAGGGCTTGGGTTCACCCCTCCACTTT. It is translated as CAWIDLQGLGSPLHF.

This clonotype was recorded at least ten times. The chain is built from TRBV7-9 and TRBJ1-1, with a weak D call TRBD1 (6 bases). V was trimmed by 0 bases and J by 0 bases, leaving 11 bases between them. This CDR3 is 16 amino acids long. Germline V lookup: CDR1 SEHNR, CDR2 FQNEAQ (reference sequence). The CDR3 nucleotides read TGTGCCAGCAGCTTAGCCCCTACAGGGATGAACACTGAAGCTTTCTTT. It is translated as CASSLAPTGMNTEAFF.

The chain carries TRBV6-2 or TRBV6-3 and TRBJ1-2; no definite D call. Germline V gene lookup returns CDR1 MNHEY and CDR2 SVGEGT. Trimming removed 2 bases at V and 13 bases at J, with 14 bases between. The CDR3 is 12 residues long. The CDR3 DNA reads as TGTGCCAGCAGTTACCCGGAGCCCTCGGCCACCTTC. This sequence encodes CASSYPEPSATF.

The CDR3 loop reads CASSQVRNEQFF. CDR3 bases: TGTGCCAGCAGCCAAGTACGGAATGAGCAGTTCTTC. The rearrangement uses TRBV14 and TRBJ2-1; D is unclear. V was trimmed by 1 base and J by 7 bases, leaving 5 bases between them. This CDR3 is built from 12 residues. The V gene's germline CDR1 is SGHDN and CDR2 FVKESK. Combining the CDR3 with reference TRBV14 and TRBJ2-1 gives the whole variable domain EAGVTQFPSHSVIEKGQTVTLRCDPISGHDNLYWYRRVMGKEIKFLLHFVKESKQDESGMPNNRFLAERTGGTYSTLKVQPAELEDSGVYFCASSQVRNEQFFGPGTRLTVL.

The chain combines TRBV12-5 with TRBJ1-2; possible D gene TRBD1, 5 bases. The ends were cut back, 5 bases at V and 0 bases at J, with 13 bases in the middle. The CDR3 is 15 amino acids. Germline CDR1 is LGHNT and CDR2 is FRNRAP. The CDR3 sequence is CASGPGTGANYGYTF. The CDR3 DNA follows: TGTGCTAGTGGTCCGGGGACCGGAGCTAACTATGGCTACACCTTC.

The chain employs TRBV5-1 and TRBJ1-1; weak D call: TRBD1 (5 bases). Looked up from germline, CDR1 is SGHRS and CDR2 is YFSETQ. This CDR3 region has 13 residues. V gave up 0 bases and J gave up 7 bases, with 10 bases separating them. The DNA for the CDR3 is TGCGCCAGCAGCTTGGAGGGGTTAGGTGAAGCTTTCTTT. Its translation is CASSLEGLGEAFF.

This clonotype is termed medium-sized. V is TRBV18 and J is TRBJ1-5; 7 nucleotides align to TRBD1. Looked up from germline, CDR1 is KGHSH and CDR2 is LQKENI. This CDR3 is 16 amino acids long. V dropped 6 bases and J dropped 2; count of bases not matched to a gene: 10. The chain's CDR3 is CASSLRQGGGNQPQHF. In DNA, the CDR3 is TGTGCCAGCTCTCTGCGACAGGGTGGTGGCAATCAGCCCCAGCATTTT.

This clonotype is medium-sized within its sample. The chain joins TRBV5-4 to TRBJ2-6; TRBD1 agrees at 7 bases. The CDR3 length is 18 residues. Trimming at V came to 4 bases and at J to 0 bases, leaving 10 bases not matched to a gene. Germline lookup yields CDR1 SGHNT and CDR2 YYREEE (reference sequence). This CDR3 reads CASSPPGQAPSGANVLTF. CDR3 DNA sequence: TGTGCCAGCAGCCCCCCTGGACAGGCCCCCTCTGGGGCCAACGTCCTGACTTTC.

This chain connects TRBV5-6 to TRBJ2-7; 7 bases map to TRBD1. The V gene's germline CDR1 is SGHDT and CDR2 YYEEEE. The ends lost 4 bases at V and 6 bases at J; junction bases unmatched: 7. The CDR3 is 13 residues long. CDR3 nucleotides: TGTGCCAGCAGCCCCCGACAGGGTCGCGAGCAGTACTTC. It is translated as CASSPRQGREQYF. The full variable domain, with the rest looked up from reference TRBV5-6 and TRBJ2-7, is DAGVTQSPTHLIKTRGQQVTLRCSPKSGHDTVSWYQQALGQGPQFIFQYYEEEERQRGNFPDRFSGHQFPNYSSELNVNALLLGDSALYLCASSPRQGREQYFGPGTRLTVT.

This clonotype was seen many times. V gene TRBV27 combines with J gene TRBJ2-1, with D perhaps TRBD2 (7 bases). Germline V gene lookup returns CDR1 MNHEY and CDR2 SMNVEV (reference sequence). This CDR3 is built from 15 residues. V gave up 8 bases and J gave up 3 bases, with 17 bases separating them. DNA of the CDR3: TGTGCCAGCTCTAAGGGGGGGGGTTACTACAATGAGCAGTTCTTC. Protein product: CASSKGGGYYNEQFF.

This chain uses TRBV19 with TRBJ1-1, with D uncertain. Germline loops: CDR1 LNHDA, CDR2 SQIVND (reference sequence). This CDR3 contains 13 residues. The V and J ends lost 4 bases and 8 bases respectively, with 14 bases between them. CDR3: CASSKGPLGEAFF. CDR3 nucleotides: TGTGCCAGTAGTAAAGGCCCCCTGGGGGAAGCTTTCTTT.

This clonotype was seen more than once but under ten times. The chain couples TRBV27 to TRBJ1-2; tentatively, D is TRBD1 (6 bases). Deletions cut 6 bases from V and 8 bases from J, with 13 bases between. CDR1 is MNHEY and CDR2 is SMNVEV in the germline V gene (reference sequence). The CDR3 runs 12 residues. The CDR3 loop reads CASRQGPGGYTF. DNA of the CDR3: TGTGCCAGCAGACAGGGTCCCGGGGGCTACACCTTC.

The chain is built from TRBV14 and TRBJ2-2; 9 nucleotides match TRBD2. CDR1 is SGHDN and CDR2 is FVKESK in the germline V gene. This CDR3 spans 17 amino acids. V lost 4 bases and J lost 5; bases outside the gene matches: 11. The chain's CDR3 is CASSPNTGTSLTGELFF. The DNA of the CDR3 is TGTGCCAGCAGCCCTAACACCGGGACTAGCCTTACCGGGGAGCTGTTTTTT. The entire variable domain, with the rest obtained from reference TRBV14 and TRBJ2-2, is as follows: EAGVTQFPSHSVIEKGQTVTLRCDPISGHDNLYWYRRVMGKEIKFLLHFVKESKQDESGMPNNRFLAERTGGTYSTLKVQPAELEDSGVYFCASSPNTGTSLTGELFFGEGSRLTVL.

This clonotype was seen at least ten times. V is TRBV19 and J is TRBJ2-7; the D is unclear. V gave up 4 bases and J gave up 0 bases, with 10 bases separating them. CDR3 length: 14 amino acids. Germline CDR1 and CDR2: LNHDA and SQIVND (reference sequence). The CDR3 sequence is CASSTTYSSYEQYF. CDR3 nucleotides: TGTGCCAGTAGTACGACCTATAGCTCCTACGAGCAGTACTTC.

This chain links TRBV5-4 with TRBJ2-5; D unclear. The CDR3 extends over 12 amino acids. V was clipped by 2 bases and J by 10 bases, with 12 bases between them. Germline values: CDR1 SGHNT, CDR2 YYREEE (reference sequence). The CDR3 sequence: CASSFIDEVQYF. The CDR3 coding sequence is TGTGCCAGCAGCTTTATTGATGAGGTCCAGTACTTC.

This rearrangement joins TRBV7-3 to TRBJ2-3, with TRBD2 identical over 11 bases. V shed 1 base, J shed 4 bases, and the junction held 4 bases outside the gene matches. Germline values: CDR1 SGHTA, CDR2 FQGTGA. This CDR3 has 16 amino acids. CDR3 bases: TGTGCCAGCAGCTTAAAACTAGCGGGGGACCCAGATACGCAGTATTTT. Translating gives CASSLKLAGDPDTQYF.

This clonotype was recorded at least ten times. Here the CDR3 reads CATSGQTAGEAFF. The CDR3 coding sequence is TGTGCCACCAGCGGACAGACAGCTGGTGAAGCTTTCTTT. This rearrangement joins TRBV15 to TRBJ1-1, with D tentatively TRBD1 (6 bases). The CDR3 is 13 residues long. Germline V CDR1 and CDR2: LNHNV, YYDKDF (reference sequence). With 5 bases removed from V and 7 bases from J, the gap between germline ends came to 14 bases.

This clonotype was picked up a small number of times. The rearrangement joins TRBV11-2 to TRBJ1-2; D gene uncertain. Trimming stripped 2 bases from V and 5 bases from J, with 3 bases between. The CDR3 runs 11 residues. Germline CDR1 is SGHAT and CDR2 is FQNNGV. The CDR3 loop is CASSLTYGYTF. CDR3 DNA sequence: TGTGCCAGCAGCTTAACGTATGGCTACACCTTC. Complete variable domain (other parts from reference TRBV11-2 and TRBJ1-2): EAGVAQSPRYKIIEKRQSVAFWCNPISGHATLYWYQQILGQGPKLLIQFQNNGVVDDSQLPKDRFSAERLKGVDSTLKIQPAKLEDSAVYLCASSLTYGYTFGSGTRLTVV.

The gene calls are TRBV7-9 and TRBJ1-1, with 10 bases identical to TRBD1. The V gene end was trimmed by 5 bases and the J gene end by 3 bases; junction bases not matched to a gene: 9. The length of the CDR3 is 16 residues. CDR1 is SEHNR and CDR2 is FQNEAQ in the germline V gene (reference sequence). The CDR3 coding sequence is TGTGCCAGCAGCCCTGGACAGGGGGAGGAAGACACTGAAGCTTTCTTT. Amino acids: CASSPGQGEEDTEAFF.

In this sample, this clonotype turned up a few times. J is TRBJ1-1 and V is TRBV9; tentatively, D is TRBD1 (5 bases). V was cut by 0 bases and J by 2 bases, with 11 bases left in between. The germline V gene has CDR1 SGDLS and CDR2 YYNGEE. The CDR3 loop spans 15 amino acids. CDR3 sequence reads: CASSVGDLRNTEAFF. The CDR3 DNA follows: TGTGCCAGCAGCGTAGGGGACCTCAGAAACACTGAAGCTTTCTTT.

This clonotype was seen ten or more times. DNA for the CDR3: TGTGCCAGCAGCTTCGGGCAGATACTGAACTATGGCTACACCTTC. Its translation is CASSFGQILNYGYTF. This chain connects TRBV5-6 to TRBJ1-2; D call uncertain. Germline values: CDR1 SGHDT, CDR2 YYEEEE. V lost 2 bases, J lost 2 bases, and 13 bases lay in between. The CDR3 totals 15 residues.

By share, this clonotype counts as medium-sized (0.01 to 0.1%). The chain recombines TRBV24-1 with TRBJ2-1, with TRBD2 as a possible D gene (6 bases). Trimming shortened V by 4 bases and J by 6 bases, and 15 bases separated the two germline ends. The germline gives CDR1 KGHDR, CDR2 SFDVKD. The CDR3 sequence is 15 residues long. The CDR3 sequence is CATSESYGGSNEQFF. DNA of the CDR3: TGTGCCACCAGTGAGTCATACGGGGGTAGCAATGAGCAGTTCTTC.